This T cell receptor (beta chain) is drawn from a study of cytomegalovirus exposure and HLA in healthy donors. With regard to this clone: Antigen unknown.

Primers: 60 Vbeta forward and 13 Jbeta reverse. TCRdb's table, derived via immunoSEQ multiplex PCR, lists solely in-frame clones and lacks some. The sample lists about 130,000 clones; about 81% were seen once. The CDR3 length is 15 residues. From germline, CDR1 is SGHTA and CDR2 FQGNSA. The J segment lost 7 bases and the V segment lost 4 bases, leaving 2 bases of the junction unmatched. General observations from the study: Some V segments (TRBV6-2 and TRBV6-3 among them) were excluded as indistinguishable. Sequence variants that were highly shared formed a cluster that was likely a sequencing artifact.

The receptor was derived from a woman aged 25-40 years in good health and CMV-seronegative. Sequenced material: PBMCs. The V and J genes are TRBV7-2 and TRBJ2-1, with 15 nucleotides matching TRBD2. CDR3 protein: CASSSGLAGGNEQFF. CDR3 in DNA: TGTGCCAGCAGCTCCGGACTAGCGGGGGGGAATGAGCAGTTCTTC.